This TCR beta chain was documented in a study of blood T cells in healthy people across ages. This clonotype showed up many times. V lost 0 bases to trimming and J lost 4 bases; unmatched junction nucleotides: 10. Germline V gives CDR1 LGHDT, CDR2 YNNKEL (reference sequence). The CDR3 consists of 17 residues. A second PCR of about 7 to 12 cycles used a sample-barcoded 5' primer and a J-beta primer mix. A template-switch adaptor containing 12 random nucleotides labeled each cDNA molecule. Each CDR3 protein is one row after TCRdb ran MiXCR on the 5' RACE reads. The profile covers about 640,000 distinct CDR3 sequences, with about 30% appearing a single time and about a sixth taken by the ten largest. Donors gave roughly 10 milliliters of peripheral blood apiece. The study isolated at least 6 million PBMCs from each sample.

This chain uses TRBV3-1 with TRBJ1-2; 8 nucleotides align to TRBD1. The sample was blood. This receptor was taken from an elderly woman in good health. The CDR3 DNA follows: TGTGCCAGCAGCCAAGATGGAACCAGGGGGCGCAGCTATGGCTACACCTTC. Translating gives CASSQDGTRGRSYGYTF. Combining the CDR3 with reference TRBV3-1 and TRBJ1-2 gives the whole variable domain DTAVSQTPKYLVTQMGNDKSIKCEQNLGHDTMYWYKQDSKKFLKIMFSYNNKELIINETVPNRFSPKSPDKAHLNLHINSLELGDSAVYFCASSQDGTRGRSYGYTFGSGTRLTVV.